Sequencing of this TCR beta chain was carried out in a study of blood T cell repertoires in COVID-19. Study-level background: Samples representing acute and convalescent COVID-19 were sourced from the United States, Italy and Spain.

V lost 5 bases, J lost 2 bases, and 3 bases stayed unmatched. CDR1 and CDR2 (germline): LNHDA, SQIVND (reference sequence). The CDR3 extends over 14 amino acids. As originally analysed: Amplification of reference gene primers was used by the study to estimate nucleated cell counts. This table comes from immunoSEQ multiplex PCR, and its TCRdb copy is limited to in-frame clones, with some not included. The V and J calls and clone size were taken over from that table, and D and trimming were inferred from the DNA. The sample holds some 54,000 clones; about nine tenths are singletons and the top ten take 2% to 2.5%.

Specimen: peripheral blood. This rearrangement joins TRBV19 to TRBJ1-5; 7 bases are a match to TRBD1. The sequence was collected from a man aged 60-69 years with acute or convalescent COVID-19. The CDR3 DNA reads as TGTGCCAGTAGTTACAGGGGTGGCAATCAGCCCCAGCATTTT. Its translation is CASSYRGGNQPQHF.